The 18 T cell receptor beta chains below come from one sample, sequenced in a study of T cell responses to AZD1222 COVID-19 vaccine. Assay used: immunoSEQ multiplex PCR; TCRdb lists only in-frame clones, some missing. The sample contains some 120,000 clones, 88% of which appear only once. The starting material was peripheral blood, obtained on day 0 of MenACWY control vaccination. The source is an adult in good health.

J is TRBJ2-5 and V is TRBV28, with D maybe TRBD1 (5 bases). The CDR3 consists of 13 residues. V was shortened by 7 bases and J by 4 bases, with 13 bases between the two germline ends. The germline gives CDR1 MDHEN, CDR2 SYDVKM. CDR3 bases: TGTGCCAGCACAGGGCCGGAGTCAGAGACCCAGTACTTC. This sequence encodes CASTGPESETQYF.

The genes are TRBV24-1 and TRBJ2-2, with 10 bases matching TRBD1. Germline V lookup: CDR1 KGHDR, CDR2 SFDVKD. The trim removed 5 bases at V and 4 bases at J, leaving 0 bases unmatched. This CDR3 contains 14 residues. CDR3 region: CATSGQGATGELFF. The CDR3 DNA reads as TGTGCCACCAGTGGACAGGGGGCCACCGGGGAGCTGTTTTTT.

The genes are TRBV24-1 and TRBJ2-3, with TRBD1 matching over 9 bases. Trimming removed 3 bases from V and 7 bases from J; junction bases left unmatched: 10. CDR1 is KGHDR, CDR2 SFDVKD, per germline. There are 16 residues in the CDR3. The CDR3 DNA reads as TGTGCCACCAGTGATACTCCGGGACAGGGACTTCATACGCAGTATTTT. This encodes CATSDTPGQGLHTQYF.

The chain couples TRBV19 to TRBJ1-1; D might be TRBD1 (6 bases). CDR1 LNHDA and CDR2 SQIVND come from the germline V gene (reference sequence). This CDR3 has 14 amino acids. Trimming pared 7 bases from V and 0 bases from J, leaving 12 bases between. As DNA, the CDR3 is TGTGCCAGTATTAAAGGGGGAATGAACACTGAAGCTTTCTTT. This gives the protein CASIKGGMNTEAFF.

The chain couples TRBV11-2 to TRBJ1-5; a possible D gene is TRBD1 (5 bases). Per the germline V gene, CDR1 is SGHAT and CDR2 is FQNNGV. The CDR3 has 15 amino acids. V dropped 1 base and J dropped 3 bases, with 10 bases sitting between them. CDR3 in DNA: TGTGCCAGCAGCTTAGGGGAACAGGTCAATCAGCCCCAGCATTTT. This codes for CASSLGEQVNQPQHF. The full variable domain, in which reference TRBV11-2 and TRBJ1-5 provide the parts outside the CDR3, is EAGVAQSPRYKIIEKRQSVAFWCNPISGHATLYWYQQILGQGPKLLIQFQNNGVVDDSQLPKDRFSAERLKGVDSTLKIQPAKLEDSAVYLCASSLGEQVNQPQHFGDGTRLSIL.

J is TRBJ1-1 and V is TRBV2; no clear D. Germline CDR1 and CDR2: SNHLY and FYNNEI. The CDR3 consists of 14 residues. V lost 2 bases, J lost 0 bases, and 7 bases lay in between. The CDR3: CASSEKGMNTEAFF. CDR3 coding DNA: TGTGCCAGCAGTGAAAAAGGGATGAACACTGAAGCTTTCTTT.

This chain uses TRBV7-2 with TRBJ2-5; 7 bases fit TRBD1. The germline V gene has CDR1 SGHTA and CDR2 FQGNSA. Trimming took 3 bases from V and 5 from J; bases not matched to a gene: 6. The CDR3 runs 14 residues. The CDR3 loop reads CASSFAGGRETQYF. The CDR3 DNA reads as TGTGCCAGCAGCTTCGCAGGGGGTAGGGAGACCCAGTACTTC.

The chain is built from TRBV6-5 and TRBJ1-6, with D hard to call. The CDR3 contains 14 residues. Germline CDR1 and CDR2: MNHEY and SVGAGI. Deletions cut 2 bases from V and 7 bases from J, with 9 bases between. The CDR3 loop is CASSYRGGNSPLHF. The DNA for the CDR3 is TGTGCCAGCAGTTACCGTGGCGGAAATTCACCCCTCCACTTT.

This chain connects TRBV2 to TRBJ2-2, with D tentatively TRBD2 (5 bases). The ends were cut back, 4 bases at V and 6 bases at J, with 15 bases in the middle. This CDR3 spans 15 amino acids. Germline CDR1 reads SNHLY; CDR2 reads FYNNEI. CDR3 coding DNA: TGTGCCAGCAGTGTTTTGGCTAGCTATGCCGGGGAGCTGTTTTTT. Amino acid sequence: CASSVLASYAGELFF.

This chain links TRBV20-1 with TRBJ2-3; the D call may be TRBD1 or TRBD2 (7 bases each). Germline V CDR1 and CDR2: DFQATT, SNEGSKA (reference sequence). CDR3 length: 16 residues. V lost 3 bases to trimming and J lost 3 bases, with 19 bases between them. The CDR3 nucleotides are TGCAGTGCTAGTCCAGGGGGGGTCGGAGGTACAGATACGCAGTATTTT. Its translation: CSASPGGVGGTDTQYF.

This clone was found once. The CDR3 region is CASWGTANSPLHF. CDR3 bases: TGTGCCAGCTGGGGGACAGCCAATTCACCCCTCCACTTT. This rearrangement joins TRBV7-9 to TRBJ1-6, with 7 bases that match TRBD1. Trimming took 8 bases from V and 7 from J; bases not matched to a gene: 5. This CDR3 spans 13 amino acids. Germline CDR1 SEHNR, CDR2 FQNEAQ (reference sequence).

The chain links TRBV6-5 to TRBJ1-1; no clear D. This CDR3 spans 14 amino acids. The V gene lost 0 bases and the J gene lost 4 bases, with 9 bases spanning the gap. Germline loops: CDR1 MNHEY, CDR2 SVGAGI. CDR3 sequence reads: CASSYSKVVTEAFF. CDR3 in DNA: TGTGCCAGCAGTTACTCGAAGGTAGTCACTGAAGCTTTCTTT.

The rearrangement joins TRBV9 to TRBJ1-1; D ambiguous. Germline CDR1 is SGDLS and CDR2 is YYNGEE. The CDR3 is made up of 13 amino acids. The V and J ends lost 0 bases and 1 base respectively, with 4 bases between them. The CDR3 loop reads CASSVAWNTEAFF. Written as DNA, the CDR3 is TGTGCCAGCAGCGTAGCTTGGAACACTGAAGCTTTCTTT.

The chain couples TRBV28 to TRBJ1-5; D is possibly TRBD1 (6 bases). From germline, CDR1 is MDHEN and CDR2 SYDVKM. The CDR3 spans 13 residues. V gave up 5 bases and J gave up 6 bases, with 11 bases separating them. CDR3 sequence reads: CASSDGQRQPQHF. Here the CDR3 DNA reads TGTGCCAGCAGTGACGGACAGCGTCAGCCCCAGCATTTT.

The chain links TRBV2 to TRBJ1-2; D possibly corresponds to TRBD1 (6 bases). Trimming shortened V by 6 bases and J by 2 bases, and 16 bases separated the two germline ends. Germline CDR1 reads SNHLY; CDR2 reads FYNNEI. This CDR3 region has 15 residues. CDR3 loop: CASRVQGHLNYGYTF. In nucleotides, the CDR3 is TGTGCCAGCAGAGTACAGGGACACCTAAACTATGGCTACACCTTC.

The rearrangement links TRBV2 to TRBJ1-6, with D unclear. The CDR3 has 13 residues. CDR1 and CDR2 (germline): SNHLY, FYNNEI. V was pared by 4 bases and J by 10 bases, with 11 bases between. DNA for the CDR3: TGTGCCAGCAGTGTGGGTTATTCGTCACCCCTCCACTTT. Protein sequence: CASSVGYSSPLHF. Drawing the rest from reference TRBV2 and TRBJ1-6, the complete variable domain is EPEVTQTPSHQVTQMGQEVILRCVPISNHLYFYWYRQILGQKVEFLVSFYNNEISEKSEIFDDQFSVERPDGSNFTLKIRSTKLEDSAMYFCASSVGYSSPLHFGNGTRLTVT.

This chain connects TRBV6-5 to TRBJ2-1; 11 nucleotides match TRBD2. The CDR3 is 13 amino acids. Looked up from germline, CDR1 is MNHEY and CDR2 is SVGAGI. The V and J ends lost 7 bases and 8 bases, in that order; junction bases with no gene match: 4. CDR3 bases: TGTGCCAGCATAGCGGGAGGGCGCGATGAGCAGTTCTTC. This translates into CASIAGGRDEQFF.

The gene calls are TRBV5-4 and TRBJ2-2; D call uncertain. The CDR3 length is 14 residues. Between the trimmed V and J ends, which lost 4 bases and 6 bases, there was a span of 13 bases. CDR1 SGHNT and CDR2 YYREEE come from the germline V gene (reference sequence). CDR3 loop: CASSDGHAAGELFF. In DNA form, the CDR3 reads TGTGCCAGCAGCGACGGCCATGCGGCCGGGGAGCTGTTTTTT. Complete variable domain (other parts from reference TRBV5-4 and TRBJ2-2): ETGVTQSPTHLIKTRGQQVTLRCSSQSGHNTVSWYQQALGQGPQFIFQYYREEENGRGNFPPRFSGLQFPNYSSELNVNALELDDSALYLCASSDGHAAGELFFGEGSRLTVL.